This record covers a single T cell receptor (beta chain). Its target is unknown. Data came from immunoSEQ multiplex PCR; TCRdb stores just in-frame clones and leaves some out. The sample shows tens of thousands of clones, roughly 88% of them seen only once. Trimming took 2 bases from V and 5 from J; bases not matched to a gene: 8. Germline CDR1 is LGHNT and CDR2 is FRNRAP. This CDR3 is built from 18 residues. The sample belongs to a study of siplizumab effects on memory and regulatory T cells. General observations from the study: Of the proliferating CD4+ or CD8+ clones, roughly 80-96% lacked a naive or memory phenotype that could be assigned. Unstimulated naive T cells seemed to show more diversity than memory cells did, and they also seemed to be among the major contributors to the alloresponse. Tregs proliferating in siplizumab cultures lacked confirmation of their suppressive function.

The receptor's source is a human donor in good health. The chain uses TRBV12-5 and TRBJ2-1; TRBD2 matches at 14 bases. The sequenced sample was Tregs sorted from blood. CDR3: CASGLPTSGRAVNNEQFF. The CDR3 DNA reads TGTGCTAGTGGTTTGCCGACTAGCGGGAGGGCCGTCAACAATGAGCAGTTCTTC.